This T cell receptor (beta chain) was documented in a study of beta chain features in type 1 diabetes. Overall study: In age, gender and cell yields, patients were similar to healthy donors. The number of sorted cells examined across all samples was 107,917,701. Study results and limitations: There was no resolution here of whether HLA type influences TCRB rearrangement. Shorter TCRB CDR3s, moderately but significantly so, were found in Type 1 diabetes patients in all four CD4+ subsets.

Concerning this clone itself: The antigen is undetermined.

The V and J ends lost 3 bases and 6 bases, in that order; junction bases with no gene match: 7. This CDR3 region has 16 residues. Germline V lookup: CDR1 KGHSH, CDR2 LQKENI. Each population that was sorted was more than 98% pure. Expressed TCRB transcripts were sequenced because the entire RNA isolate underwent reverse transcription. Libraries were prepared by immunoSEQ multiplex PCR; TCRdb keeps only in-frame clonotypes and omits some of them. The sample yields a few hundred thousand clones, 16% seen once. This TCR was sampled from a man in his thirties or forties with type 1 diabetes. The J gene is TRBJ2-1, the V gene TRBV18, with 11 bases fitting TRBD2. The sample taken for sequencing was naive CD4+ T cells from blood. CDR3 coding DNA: TGTGCCAGCTCACCGCGCGGGACTAGCGGAGTCAATGAGCAGTTCTTC. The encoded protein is CASSPRGTSGVNEQFF.